This T cell receptor beta chain came from a study of tumor-infiltrating lymphocytes in primary liver carcinoma. Study background: Sequenced samples came back with roughly 3.65 to 7.5 million productive TCRbeta reads, and the counts looked alike across tissue types.

Using a constant-region primer together with ProtoScript II reverse transcriptase, TCR beta cDNA was made from 500 to 650 ng of total RNA. Amplification in three nested multiplex PCR rounds with slightly modified ARM-PCR gave rise to TCR beta libraries. PCR rounds one and two used TRBV1-TRBV30 forward primers with a C-beta reverse primer for approximately 10 cycles each. MiXCR, run by TCRdb on the multiplex PCR reads, gives a single entry per CDR3 protein. Counted here are about 120,000 distinct CDR3 sequences, about two thirds occurring once; the ten biggest clones make up more than 8%. Comment on this clonotype: A read error may explain this, as a much larger clone is one base away.

The roughly 18-32 mg bulk tissue piece was not sorted before simultaneous RNA and DNA extraction. Those patients suffered from chronic HBV infection and were treatment-naive. V lost 3 bases to trimming and J lost 8 bases; unmatched junction nucleotides: 6. The CDR3 consists of 13 residues. Per the germline V gene, CDR1 is SEHNR and CDR2 is FQNEAQ (reference sequence). This receptor was taken from an older woman with primary liver carcinoma and hepatitis B virus infection. Sequencing was done on a sample of tumor-adjacent normal liver tissue. The chain is built from TRBV7-9 and TRBJ1-2, with 7 bases lining up with TRBD1. This CDR3 reads CASSFDRVGGYTF. CDR3 in DNA: TGTGCCAGCAGCTTTGACAGGGTGGGCGGCTACACCTTC.